The 25 T cell receptor beta chains listed next were all sequenced from one sample in a study of tumor-infiltrating lymphocytes in glioblastoma multiforme. Three nested ARM-PCR rounds with V-beta and C-beta primers built TCRB libraries. Each CDR3 protein is one row after TCRdb ran MiXCR on the multiplex PCR reads. The profile shows some 10,000 distinct CDR3 sequences, roughly 70% of them singletons. Sequenced input: brain tumor tissue. These receptors all stem from a male donor with glioblastoma.

V usage is TRBV11-1 and J usage is TRBJ2-1; D unclear. The germline V and J ends were trimmed by 4 bases and 1 base, with 23 bases remaining between them. Per germline, CDR1 SGHAT and CDR2 FQDESV (reference sequence). The CDR3 runs 19 residues. CDR3 sequence: CASSSPGQVSKSSYNEQFF. The DNA of the CDR3 is TGTGCCAGCAGCTCCCCCGGGCAGGTGTCTAAGTCGTCCTACAATGAGCAGTTCTTC.

The chain couples TRBV6-1 to TRBJ2-7, with 7 bases fitting TRBD2. CDR1 is MNHNS and CDR2 is SASEGT in the germline V gene. The junction had 10 bases not matched to a gene; V was cut back by 3 bases and J by 2 bases. The length of the CDR3 is 16 residues. CDR3 in DNA: TGTGCCAGCAGTGACCAACCCGGGGGGATGACCTACGAGCAGTACTTC. Protein product: CASSDQPGGMTYEQYF.

By its share, this clonotype is medium-sized. V and J are TRBV29-1 and TRBJ2-1, with a possible D match to TRBD2 (7 bases). This CDR3 region has 14 residues. The germline CDR1 and CDR2 sequences are SQVTM and ANQGSEA. V was shortened by 2 bases and J by 12 bases, with 20 bases between the two germline ends. This CDR3 reads CSVEYMAGASGQFF. As DNA, the CDR3 is TGCAGCGTTGAATATATGGCGGGGGCTAGCGGGCAGTTCTTC.

The CDR3: CASSLTPAGDYNNEQFF. The CDR3 nucleotides read TGTGCCAGCAGCTTAACTCCAGCCGGTGACTACAACAATGAGCAGTTCTTC. The genes are TRBV7-3 and TRBJ2-1, with D possibly being TRBD2 (5 bases). The germline V and J ends were trimmed by 0 bases and 5 bases, with 17 bases remaining between them. Germline V gives CDR1 SGHTA, CDR2 FQGTGA. The CDR3 loop spans 17 amino acids.

As to this clonotype: At one boundary the junction diverges from the germline segment, which might be a read error. The CDR3 DNA is TGCGCCAGCAGCCACTACGAGGGGAGTACCTATGAGCAGTACTTC. Translation: CASSHYEGSTYEQYF. The chain couples TRBV4-1 to TRBJ2-7; possibly TRBD1 or TRBD2 for D (5 bases each). CDR1 and CDR2 from the germline V gene are MGHRA and YSYEKL. This CDR3 contains 15 residues.

Details on this clonotype: The CDR3 carries no conserved terminal phenylalanine or tryptophan, so it likely arises from a read error. The CDR3: CVTYPGTSGRAYNEQFL. The CDR3 DNA reads TGTGTCACCTACCCCGGGACTAGCGGGAGGGCCTACAATGAGCAGTTCCTC. The chain combines TRBV5-4 with TRBJ2-1; 16 nucleotides align to TRBD2. The germline V gene encodes CDR1 SGHNT and CDR2 YYREEE (reference sequence). This CDR3 spans 17 amino acids.

In its sample, this clonotype is medium-sized. The rearrangement joins TRBV20-1 to TRBJ1-5; D is possibly TRBD1 (5 bases). The CDR3 has 15 amino acids. Between the trimmed V and J ends, which lost 5 bases and 2 bases, there was a span of 16 bases. Germline-derived CDR1 and CDR2 are DFQATT and SNEGSKA (reference sequence). Written as DNA, the CDR3 is TGCAGTGCTCAGGAGGAGTTGGGGGGCAATCAGCCCCAGCATTTT. It yields the protein CSAQEELGGNQPQHF.

For this clonotype: A much larger clone differs from this one at a single base, so this may be a read error. No conserved phenylalanine or tryptophan ends this CDR3, so it is likely a read error. J is TRBJ2-1 and V is TRBV28, with a tentative D call TRBD1 (5 bases). Trimming pared 6 bases from V and 5 bases from J, leaving 11 bases between. Germline V CDR1 and CDR2: MDHEN, SYDVKM. The CDR3 sequence is 13 residues long. CDR3 residues: CASSEQVNNEQFY. CDR3 DNA sequence: TGTGCCAGCAGCGAACAGGTTAACAATGAGCAGTTCTAC.

There are a few counts of this clonotype. A clone one base away is much larger, so this may be a read error. This rearrangement joins TRBV28 to TRBJ2-3; maybe TRBD1 (5 bases). CDR1 is MDHEN and CDR2 is SYDVKM in the germline V gene. The CDR3 has 14 amino acids. The CDR3 spells CASNLFAGSDTQYF. DNA of the CDR3: TGTGCCAGCAATTTATTTGCAGGGTCAGATACGCAGTATTTT.

The V call is TRBV10-3, the J call TRBJ1-1; D gene ambiguous. The CDR3 extends over 14 amino acids. Germline V gene sequence: CDR1 ENHRY, CDR2 SYGVKD. Trimming took 4 bases from V and 4 from J, leaving 13 bases between them. The CDR3 bases are TGTGCCATCAGTGGGTTGGAGGGTTCCACTGAAGCTTTCTTT. Encoded protein: CAISGLEGSTEAFF.

This clonotype is medium-sized within its sample. This chain uses TRBV20-1 with TRBJ2-1; D may be TRBD2 (5 bases). Trimming left V 1 base short and J 5 bases short, with 12 bases between. The germline V gene encodes CDR1 DFQATT and CDR2 SNEGSKA (reference sequence). The CDR3 spans 14 residues. The CDR3 sequence: CSARGQRNNNEQFF. The DNA for the CDR3 is TGCAGTGCTAGAGGCCAGCGGAACAACAATGAGCAGTTCTTC.

This clonotype showed up just a few times. The V and J genes are TRBV2 and TRBJ2-3; 7 nucleotides align to TRBD1. The CDR3 length is 17 residues. V lost 3 bases, J lost 1 base, and 10 bases stayed unmatched. From germline, CDR1 is SNHLY and CDR2 FYNNEI. CDR3 sequence reads: CASSDTPRGTRTDTQYF. The CDR3 nucleotides read TGTGCCAGCAGTGACACCCCCAGGGGGACCCGCACAGATACGCAGTATTTT.

A note on this clonotype: The junction and the germline gene differ at one end; a read error may be behind it. CDR3: CSVGPRGRGYNGQFF. The CDR3 DNA reads TGCAGCGTGGGGCCTAGGGGGCGAGGGTACAATGGGCAGTTCTTC. V and J are TRBV29-1 and TRBJ2-1; 7 bases match TRBD1. CDR1 is SQVTM and CDR2 is ANQGSEA in the germline V gene. The CDR3 runs 15 residues.

The V and J genes are TRBV20-1 and TRBJ2-5; 11 nucleotides agree with TRBD2. CDR3 length: 14 amino acids. From germline, CDR1 is DFQATT and CDR2 SNEGSKA (reference sequence). J lost 4 bases, V lost 3 bases, and 4 bases had no gene match. The CDR3 loop reads CSARRLAGRETQYF. CDR3 in DNA: TGCAGTGCTAGGAGACTAGCGGGACGAGAGACCCAGTACTTC.

The chain joins TRBV10-2 to TRBJ2-3; D might be TRBD1 or TRBD2, each matching 5 bases. Trimming removed 2 bases at V and 7 bases at J, with 16 bases between. Germline CDR1 reads WSHSY; CDR2 reads SAAADI. This CDR3 has 15 amino acids. The CDR3 DNA reads TGCGCCAGCAGTGAGGTAAGGGCCGGGGCAAATACGCAGTATTTT. Protein: CASSEVRAGANTQYF.

This clonotype showed up just once. One junction end does not reproduce the germline sequence, and a read error may be involved. CDR3 in DNA: TGTGCCTGGAGTTTGACTAGCGGGGGCCTTAAGCAATACTTC. Translated, it gives CAWSLTSGGLKQYF. The J gene is TRBJ2-7, the V gene TRBV30; 12 bases map to TRBD2. CDR3 length equals 14 residues. The V gene's germline CDR1 is GTSNPN and CDR2 SVGIG (reference sequence).

V is TRBV6-6 and J is TRBJ2-7; D not certain. The CDR3 is 14 amino acids. V lost 2 bases and J 0 bases, leaving 8 bases between the germline ends. Germline V gene lookup returns CDR1 MNHNY and CDR2 SVGAGI (reference sequence). The CDR3 nucleotides read TGTGCCAGCAGTTACGGGGAATCCTCCTACGAGCAGTACTTC. This translates into CASSYGESSYEQYF.

This clonotype came up once. At one end, the junction sequence differs from germline, possibly due to a read error. The rearrangement uses TRBV12-3 or TRBV12-4 and TRBJ2-5; tentative D call: TRBD1 (5 bases). The CDR3 spans 14 residues. DNA of the CDR3: TGTGCCGGCAGTTTCCCAGGGAACCAAGAGACCCAGTACTTC. This sequence encodes CAGSFPGNQETQYF.

This clonotype was counted a single time. The V and J genes are TRBV29-1 and TRBJ2-5; 11 nucleotides line up with TRBD1. The CDR3 is 13 residues long. The V and J ends lost 3 bases and 11 bases, in that order; junction bases with no gene match: 8. Germline assignment: CDR1 SQVTM and CDR2 ANQGSEA. CDR3 loop: CSVEGQGGERQYF. The CDR3 DNA sequence: TGCAGCGTTGAGGGACAGGGGGGAGAGAGACAGTACTTC.

Within the sample, this clonotype is medium-sized. The chain joins TRBV6-6 to TRBJ1-5, with no clear D. The V end lost 6 bases, the J end lost 0 bases, and 15 bases lay between the germline ends. Looked up from germline, CDR1 is MNHNY and CDR2 is SVGAGI (reference sequence). The length of the CDR3 is 16 residues. CDR3: CASRLRRTSSNQPQHF. CDR3 DNA sequence: TGTGCCAGCAGACTACGGAGGACTTCTAGCAATCAGCCCCAGCATTTT.

A note on this clonotype: Mismatch with germline at one junction end may stem from a read error. V gene TRBV20-1 combines with J gene TRBJ2-4, with TRBD1 matching 8 bases. The CDR3 covers 14 residues. The germline V gene has CDR1 DFQATT and CDR2 SNEGSKA (reference sequence). Written as DNA, the CDR3 is TGCAATGCTGGTCTAGGACAGGGAGAGGACATTCGGTACTTC. Amino acids: CNAGLGQGEDIRYF.

Note on this clonotype: The CDR3 ends on some other residue instead of the conserved phenylalanine or tryptophan, so this is likely a read error. V and J are TRBV20-1 and TRBJ2-7; 14 nucleotides align to TRBD2. After removal of 4 bases from V and 2 bases from J, the junction contained 1 base not matched to a gene. This CDR3 comprises 14 residues. From germline, CDR1 is DFQATT and CDR2 SNEGSKA (reference sequence). The CDR3 DNA reads TGCAGTGCTAAGGGACTAGCGGGGGCCTACGAGCAGTACATC. Protein sequence: CSAKGLAGAYEQYI.

Of note for this clonotype: Since no conserved phenylalanine or tryptophan closes the CDR3, a read error is the likely cause. J is TRBJ1-4 and V is TRBV5-4; D possibly corresponds to TRBD1 (6 bases). Germline CDR1 and CDR2: SGHNT and YYREEE (reference sequence). The CDR3 sequence is 14 residues long. The CDR3 loop reads CASGLGGRREKLFS. Here the CDR3 DNA reads TGTGCCAGCGGCTTGGGGGGGCGGAGGGAAAAACTGTTTTCT.

Turning to this clonotype: A clone one base away is much larger, so this may be a read error. The rearrangement links TRBV28 to TRBJ2-3, with a possible D match to TRBD2 (5 bases). The length of the CDR3 is 16 residues. The ends were cut back, 1 base at V and 3 bases at J, with 14 bases in the middle. CDR1 and CDR2 (germline): MDHEN, SYDVKM. The CDR3 region is CASSLYGGCGTDTQYF. For the CDR3, the DNA is TGTGCCAGCAGTTTATATGGCGGGTGTGGAACAGATACGCAGTATTTT. The entire variable domain, with the rest obtained from reference TRBV28 and TRBJ2-3, is as follows: DVKVTQSSRYLVKRTGEKVFLECVQDMDHENMFWYRQDPGLGLRLIYFSYDVKMKEKGDIPEGYSVSREKKERFSLILESASTNQTSMYLCASSLYGGCGTDTQYFGPGTRLTVL.

This clonotype was detected a few times. The CDR3 carries no conserved terminal phenylalanine or tryptophan, so it likely arises from a read error. The CDR3 here is CASSLSLDPGELFS. The CDR3 coding sequence is TGTGCCAGCAGCTTAAGCCTAGATCCCGGGGAGCTGTTTTCT. The chain has TRBV11-2 and TRBJ2-2; D is unclear. CDR3 length equals 14 residues. Trimming removed 2 bases from V and 6 bases from J, with 10 bases in between. Germline CDR1 is SGHAT and CDR2 is FQNNGV.